These 17 T cell receptor beta chains came from one sample sequenced in a study of cytomegalovirus exposure and HLA in healthy donors. The PCR employed 60 Vbeta primers together with 13 Jbeta primers. TCRdb's copy holds only in-frame clones and misses some; the assay was immunoSEQ multiplex PCR. The top ten clones hold roughly 7.1% of a sample with tens of thousands of clones, over 70% of them seen once. The sample taken for sequencing was PBMCs. The receptors come from a middle-aged woman in good health and CMV-seronegative.

V is TRBV29-1 and J is TRBJ2-7; 12 bases match TRBD2. CDR3 length equals 14 residues. Trimming removed 6 bases from V and 7 bases from J; junction bases left unmatched: 10. Looked up from germline, CDR1 is SQVTM and CDR2 is ANQGSEA. CDR3 DNA: TGCAGCGTCGCTAGGACTAGCGGGACTCGAGAGCAGTACTTC. This codes for CSVARTSGTREQYF.

The V and J genes are TRBV4-2 and TRBJ1-5; D remains ambiguous. The ends were cut back, 3 bases at V and 2 bases at J, with 5 bases in the middle. Germline assignment: CDR1 LGHNA and CDR2 YNFKEQ. The CDR3 runs to 13 residues. The CDR3 loop reads CASSHGGNQPQHF. The CDR3 region has the DNA TGTGCCAGCAGCCACGGTGGCAATCAGCCCCAGCATTTT.

The chain links TRBV29-1 to TRBJ2-7; 10 bases map to TRBD2. This CDR3 spans 12 amino acids. Germline V gene lookup returns CDR1 SQVTM and CDR2 ANQGSEA. The V gene end was trimmed by 5 bases and the J gene end by 7 bases; junction bases not matched to a gene: 5. The CDR3 DNA reads TGCAGCGTTCGGACACTAGCGGGAGAGCAGTACTTC. Translation: CSVRTLAGEQYF.

J is TRBJ2-3 and V is TRBV7-3; the match to TRBD1 covers 9 bases. Germline V gene data show CDR1 as SGHTA and CDR2 as FQGTGA. V was clipped by 8 bases and J by 1 base; unmatched bases: 4. The CDR3 loop spans 14 amino acids. Here the CDR3 DNA reads TGTGCCAGCTCAAGACAGGGGGGCACAGATACGCAGTATTTT. It specifies CASSRQGGTDTQYF.

J is TRBJ1-1 and V is TRBV7-8; 8 nucleotides line up with TRBD1. With V trimmed by 1 base and J by 0 bases, 7 bases remained unmatched. The CDR3 is 17 amino acids. Germline CDR1 reads SGHVS; CDR2 reads FQNEAQ. The CDR3: CASSLGQGSDLNTEAFF. In DNA form, the CDR3 reads TGTGCCAGCAGCTTAGGACAGGGGTCTGATCTGAACACTGAAGCTTTCTTT. The whole variable domain, filled in from reference TRBV7-8 and TRBJ1-1, reads GAGVSQSPRYKVAKRGQDVALRCDPISGHVSLFWYQQALGQGPEFLTYFQNEAQLDKSGLPSDRFFAERPEGSVSTLKIQRTQQEDSAVYLCASSLGQGSDLNTEAFFGQGTRLTVV.

The rearrangement links TRBV6-4 to TRBJ2-7, with D possibly matching TRBD2 (6 bases). V was cut by 7 bases and J by 0 bases, with 16 bases left in between. CDR1 and CDR2 (germline): MRHNA, SNTAGT. The CDR3 totals 15 residues. CDR3 bases: TGTGCCAGCACCTACGAGATAGCGGACTCCTACGAGCAGTACTTC. This translates into CASTYEIADSYEQYF.

In this sample, this clone turned up a few times. The rearrangement uses TRBV5-6 and TRBJ2-6; 8 bases align to TRBD2. The CDR3 loop spans 17 amino acids. Germline loops: CDR1 SGHDT, CDR2 YYEEEE. V gave up 0 bases and J gave up 0 bases; unmatched junction bases: 2. The CDR3 DNA is TGTGCCAGCAGCTTGGGGGCGGGGGGCTCTGGGGCCAACGTCCTGACTTTC. It translates to CASSLGAGGSGANVLTF.

The V and J genes are TRBV13 and TRBJ2-7, with 10 nucleotides matching TRBD2. The J segment lost 4 bases and the V segment lost 3 bases, leaving 3 bases of the junction unmatched. The CDR3 spans 14 residues. CDR1 and CDR2 from the germline V gene are PRHDT and FYEKMQ (reference sequence). CDR3 nucleotide sequence: TGTGCCAGCAGCTTCTCTAGCGGGAGATACGAGCAGTACTTC. Amino acid sequence: CASSFSSGRYEQYF.

This rearrangement joins TRBV4-3 to TRBJ2-7, with 7 positions matching TRBD2. CDR1 is LGHNA, CDR2 YSLEER, per germline. Trimming took 1 base from V and 4 from J; bases not matched to a gene: 7. The CDR3 is 15 amino acids. CDR3 protein: CASSQVRAGAYEQYF. CDR3 nucleotides: TGCGCCAGCAGCCAAGTGCGGGCGGGAGCTTACGAGCAGTACTTC.

This chain uses TRBV10-3 with TRBJ2-5, with a possible D match to TRBD1 (6 bases). The V gene's germline CDR1 is ENHRY and CDR2 SYGVKD. V was shortened by 9 bases and J by 1 base, with 12 bases between the two germline ends. This CDR3 spans 13 amino acids. The CDR3 sequence is CAMGRGPQETQYF. DNA of the CDR3: TGTGCCATGGGCAGGGGACCCCAAGAGACCCAGTACTTC.

The chain links TRBV7-9 to TRBJ1-2; D might be TRBD1 (5 bases). This CDR3 contains 15 residues. V lost 5 bases and J 4 bases, leaving 17 bases between the germline ends. CDR1 is SEHNR and CDR2 is FQNEAQ in the germline V gene (reference sequence). The CDR3 coding sequence is TGTGCCAGCAGCCCCCGGACGGGGGAAGGCTATGGCTACACCTTC. Translating it yields CASSPRTGEGYGYTF.

The chain uses TRBV27 and TRBJ2-1; 7 nucleotides align to TRBD1. Germline V gene lookup returns CDR1 MNHEY and CDR2 SMNVEV (reference sequence). This CDR3 comprises 13 residues. The V and J ends lost 0 bases and 9 bases, in that order; junction bases with no gene match: 2. The CDR3 sequence is CASSLSTGPEQFF. The CDR3 nucleotides read TGTGCCAGCAGTTTATCGACAGGGCCTGAGCAGTTCTTC.

This chain joins TRBV4-1 and TRBJ1-4, with D possibly being TRBD1 (5 bases). The germline V gene has CDR1 MGHRA and CDR2 YSYEKL. This CDR3 contains 15 residues. Trimming pared 0 bases from V and 3 bases from J, leaving 8 bases between. CDR3 amino acids: CASSQDRGANEKLFF. The DNA of the CDR3 is TGCGCCAGCAGCCAAGATCGGGGGGCTAATGAAAAACTGTTTTTT.

The rearrangement links TRBV19 to TRBJ2-7; D might be TRBD2 (5 bases). The ends were cut back, 3 bases at V and 3 bases at J, with 15 bases in the middle. The CDR3 runs to 15 residues. Germline V gene data show CDR1 as LNHDA and CDR2 as SQIVND (reference sequence). As DNA, the CDR3 is TGTGCCAGTAGTATTGAGCGGACCGCCAACTACGAGCAGTACTTC. As protein: CASSIERTANYEQYF. The full variable domain, completed using reference TRBV19 and TRBJ2-7, is DGGITQSPKYLFRKEGQNVTLSCEQNLNHDAMYWYRQDPGQGLRLIYYSQIVNDFQKGDIAEGYSVSREKKESFPLTVTSAQKNPTAFYLCASSIERTANYEQYFGPGTRLTVT.

This chain links TRBV4-1 with TRBJ2-5; 7 positions match TRBD2. This CDR3 contains 13 residues. Germline loops: CDR1 MGHRA, CDR2 YSYEKL. The V segment lost 8 bases and the J segment 4 bases; nucleotides outside the gene matches: 7. The CDR3 nucleotides are TGCGCCAGCGCCTATTGGGGGGGAGAGACCCAGTACTTC. Amino acid sequence: CASAYWGGETQYF.

The chain carries TRBV18 and TRBJ2-3, with 8 bases identical to TRBD2. V was pared by 1 base and J by 0 bases, with 9 bases of the junction left unmatched. The V gene's germline CDR1 is KGHSH and CDR2 LQKENI. The CDR3 has 18 residues. CDR3 bases: TGTGCCAGCTCACCACAGGCTAGCGGGTACGCTAGCACAGATACGCAGTATTTT. Translated, it gives CASSPQASGYASTDTQYF.

The chain carries TRBV18 and TRBJ1-1; no definite D call. Germline V gene lookup returns CDR1 KGHSH and CDR2 LQKENI. Trimming pared 2 bases from V and 1 base from J, leaving 11 bases between. The CDR3 consists of 15 residues. The CDR3 is CASSPGRSGNTEAFF. CDR3 nucleotides: TGTGCCAGCTCACCAGGGAGATCGGGGAACACTGAAGCTTTCTTT. The whole variable domain, filled in from reference TRBV18 and TRBJ1-1, reads NAGVMQNPRHLVRRRGQEARLRCSPMKGHSHVYWYRQLPEEGLKFMVYLQKENIIDESGMPKERFSAEFPKEGPSILRIQQVVRGDSAAYFCASSPGRSGNTEAFFGQGTRLTVV.